The TCR beta chain described here comes from a study of T cells in pancreatic ductal adenocarcinoma (dated 2017 in TCRdb). Background for the entire study: To learn about the adaptive T-cell response arising naturally, investigators profiled where tumor-infiltrating CD8+ T cells, together with suppressive cells, were located within resected pancreatic ductal adenocarcinoma, how abundant they were, and what qualities they showed. Overall study outcomes, separate from this receptor: There was no significant difference in T-cell clonality between tumor and blood, where mean clonality was about 0.11 for tumors and approximately 0.07 for blood. Tumor versus blood clonality comparisons may be biased because tumors are enriched in CD45RO+ effector rather than naive T cells, biasing toward lower diversity. Because inoperable disease is present at presentation in most pancreatic cancer patients, the resected cohort was biased toward the minority with early-stage disease. More total productive templates and 6 to 9.5-fold more unique clonotypes were found in blood samples than in tumor samples.

From cysteine to phenylalanine, the CDR3 is 14 amino acids long. Only CDR3 DNA remains: 42 bases, in frame from the first base. Trimming takes 10 bases from V and 0 bases from J, and the germline ends sit 13 bases apart. Via the germline V gene, CDR1 is MDHEN and CDR2 SYDVKM. Notes on this clone: No antigen is known for it. The sample holds no much larger clone one base away, and base qualities are not on file.

Pancreatic ductal adenocarcinoma patients who had undergone surgery without neoadjuvant therapy were selected. After peripheral blood was drawn into heparin tubes, PBMCs were separated on a histopaque density gradient and then cryopreserved in about 9.8% DMSO. Genomic DNA was extracted from roughly 7 PBMC and about ten flash-frozen tumor specimens using the DNeasy Blood and Tissue Kit with Proteinase K and RNase treatment. TCR beta CDR3 regions were amplified from genomic DNA using the immunoSEQ hsTCRB kit. An Illumina HiSeq system was used to carry out high-throughput TRB CDR3 sequencing. The paper's processing steps were these. The immunoSEQ software was used to analyze sequencing reads, and nonproductive sequences containing premature stops or frame-shifts were excluded. Repertoire clonality was computed as one minus Shannon entropy normalized by log2 of the number of unique productive sequences. This is the immuneACCESS table as TCRdb keeps it, with only in-frame sequences that have V and J called. A part of the clones is gone; compared with another copy, unresolved V genes explain less than half, and the rest is unexplained. The V and J calls and clone size come from that table; D and trimming were worked out from the DNA. In this sample the table shows roughly 100,000 clones, around 96% of which occur a single time. The biggest ten clones account for roughly 3.1% of the sample.

The receptor's source is a human donor with pancreatic ductal adenocarcinoma. The sequenced material came from PBMCs. The sequence is built from TRBV28 and TRBJ2-1, and perhaps TRBD1 as D gene, on 6 matching bases. Here the CDR3 is given as CATEGGTSYNEQFF. The nucleotide sequence is given as TGTGCCACCGAAGGGGGAACCTCCTACAATGAGCAGTTCTTC.